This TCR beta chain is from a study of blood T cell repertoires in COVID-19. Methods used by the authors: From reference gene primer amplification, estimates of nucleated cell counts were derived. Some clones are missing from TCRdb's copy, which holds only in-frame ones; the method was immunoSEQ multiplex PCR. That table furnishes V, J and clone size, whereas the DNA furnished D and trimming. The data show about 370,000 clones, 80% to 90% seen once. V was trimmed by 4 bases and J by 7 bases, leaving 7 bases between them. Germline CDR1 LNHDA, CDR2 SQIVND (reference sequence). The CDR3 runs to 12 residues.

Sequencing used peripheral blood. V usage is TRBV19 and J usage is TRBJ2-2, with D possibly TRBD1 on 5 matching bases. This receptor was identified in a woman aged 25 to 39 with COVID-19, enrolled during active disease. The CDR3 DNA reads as TGTGCCAGTAGTAAACAGGTCGGGGAGCTGTTTTTT. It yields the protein CASSKQVGELFF.